This record looks at one T cell receptor beta chain sequence and its context. Its antigen is currently unknown. This sample is drawn from a study of CXCR3-negative and CXCR3-positive naive CD8 T cells. Overall study findings and caveats: Comparison of naive cells showed more hydrophobic TRB CDR3s in CXCR3-positive than in CXCR3-negative naive cells.

Libraries were UMI-labeled 5' RACE TRB cDNA. For each CDR3 protein, TCRdb gives one entry from its re-call of the 5' RACE reads, without DNA. The sample has 100,000 or so distinct CDR3 sequences; the top ten hold over 1.5%. The CDR3 sequence is 15 residues long. In germline, CDR1 is MNHEY, CDR2 SMNVEV (reference sequence). The sequenced sample consisted of naive CXCR3- CD8+ T cells from blood. Regarding subset: CD45RO-CCR7+CD27+CD95- naive CD8+ T cells lacking CXCR3 (TNR3-). The TCR originated in a human donor in good health. Some clones in this sample may be carry-over from other donors' samples. V usage is TRBV27 and J usage is TRBJ2-1. This CDR3 reads CASSSAAGLYNEQFF.